This T cell receptor (beta chain) came from a study of shared clonotypes between healthy human individuals. When replicate PCRs were run on sorted subsets, they used 150 to 250 ng DNA, some 33,000 T cell genomes. The protocol was immunoSEQ multiplex PCR, while the TCRdb copy is restricted to in-frame clones and leaves out a portion. The table records around 720,000 clones, around three quarters of them present only once. CDR1 is GTSNPN and CDR2 is SVGIG in the germline V gene (reference sequence). The CDR3 spans 18 residues. V dropped 8 bases and J dropped 0; count of bases not matched to a gene: 15. Partitioning of CD4+ cells yielded a CD45RA+ naive subset and a CD45RA-negative memory subset. This clone was counted between two and nine times.

The chain couples TRBV30 to TRBJ2-1; TRBD2 aligns across 11 bases. The receptor was derived from a woman under 40 in good health. The sequenced sample consisted of memory CD4+ T cells sorted from blood. The subset was: CD45RA-negative fraction. The CDR3 DNA reads TGTGCCCGTGATCGATCCCCTAGCGGGAGGAGCTCCTACAATGAGCAGTTCTTC. Translation gives CARDRSPSGRSSYNEQFF.